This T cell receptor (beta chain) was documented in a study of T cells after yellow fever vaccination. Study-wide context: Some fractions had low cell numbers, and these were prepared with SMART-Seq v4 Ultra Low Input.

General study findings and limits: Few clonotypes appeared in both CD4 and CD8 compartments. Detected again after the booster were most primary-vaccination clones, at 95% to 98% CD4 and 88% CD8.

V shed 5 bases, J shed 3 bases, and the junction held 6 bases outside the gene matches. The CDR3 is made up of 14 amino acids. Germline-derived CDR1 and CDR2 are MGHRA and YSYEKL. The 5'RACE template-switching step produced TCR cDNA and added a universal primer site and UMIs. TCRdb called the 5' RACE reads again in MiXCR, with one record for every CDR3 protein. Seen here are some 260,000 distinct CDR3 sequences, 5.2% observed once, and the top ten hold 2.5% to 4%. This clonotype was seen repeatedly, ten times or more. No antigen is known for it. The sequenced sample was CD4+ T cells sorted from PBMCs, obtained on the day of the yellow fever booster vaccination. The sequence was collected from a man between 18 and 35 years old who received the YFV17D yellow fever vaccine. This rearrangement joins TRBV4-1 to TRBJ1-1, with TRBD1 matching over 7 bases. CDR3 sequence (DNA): TGCGCCAGCAGCTTACAGGGGCCGTACACTGAAGCTTTCTTT. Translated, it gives CASSLQGPYTEAFF.